This TCR beta chain was documented in a study of Ad26.COV2.S vaccination and SARS-CoV-2 variants listed by TCRdb under 2021. Regarding the study in general: TCRbeta repertoire sequencing was used to assess the specificity and breadth of SARS-CoV-2-reactive T cell receptors after Ad26.COV2.S vaccination. A total of approximately 32 samples were included in the TCR-sequenced set, comprising about 20 Ad26.COV2.S vaccine recipients, 5 placebo recipients and 8 SARS-CoV-2 convalescent individuals.

From the germline V gene, CDR1 is LGHNA and CDR2 is YNFKEQ. From its cysteine to its phenylalanine, the CDR3 spans 15 amino acids. Solely the CDR3 DNA is kept, with 45 bases framed from the first base. V and J lose 0 bases and 4 bases, and a span of 12 bases separates them. The time point label on this specimen signifies: individuals recovered from natural SARS-CoV-2 infection. Results the study describes overall, beyond this receptor: After vaccination, substantial breadth of spike-specific CD8+ and CD4+ T cell responses was reported. The authors noted that total T cell responses may have been underestimated by the TCR breadth and depth analyses. Vaccine and placebo recipients had comparable non-spike TCR breadth, which fits with the vaccine containing only spike. Spike-specific TCR breadth was higher in Ad26.COV2.S recipients than in placebo recipients (P = 0.0014).

As to this clone: This receptor's antigen is unknown. Base qualities are missing; no much larger clone stands one base away.

TCRbeta CDR3 regions were sequenced with the immunoSEQ Assay. After extraction, genomic DNA underwent amplification by bias-controlled multiplex PCR, followed by high-throughput sequencing. In the original analysis: To quantify the absolute abundance of each unique TCRbeta CDR3 region, sequences were collapsed and filtered. T cell fraction was estimated by normalizing TCRbeta template counts to usable DNA, with usable DNA measured through amplification of reference genes found in all nucleated cells. Repertoire TCRs were annotated as SARS-CoV-2-specific when V gene, CDR3 amino acid sequence and J gene were exactly matched to a known reactive TCR set. The reference SARS-CoV-2 TCR set was derived from MIRA and filtered for enrichment in COVID-19-positive ImmuneCODE repertoires, a step that removed public or cross-reactive TCRs. Using the MIRA antigens, annotated TCRs were further analysed by specific ORF or by position within an ORF. Breadth was defined as the number of annotated unique rearrangements divided by the total number of unique productive rearrangements, and depth was defined as the summed frequency of the annotated unique rearrangements. Group comparisons of TCR breadth used two-sided Wilcoxon rank-sum tests. TCRdb's version of the immuneACCESS table is confined to in-frame rearrangements and falls short of the full clone set. An unresolved V gene accounts for under half of the shortfall where checked; the remainder is of unknown origin. The D gene and trimming were derived from the DNA, and the V and J assignments and clone size from that table. Counted in this sample were around 140,000 clones; about nine tenths of them appeared once. Of the sample, 4% to 6% is held by the ten largest clones.

The specimen was peripheral blood, collected after recovery from COVID-19. The rearranged chain carries TRBV4-2 and TRBJ1-1; no D segment can be confidently identified. This receptor was identified in a human donor who had recovered from COVID-19. CDR3 reads: CASSQDGWGGTEAFF. In nucleotide form, the sequence is TGTGCCAGCAGCCAAGATGGGTGGGGAGGCACTGAAGCTTTCTTT.